This T cell receptor (beta chain) was retrieved from a study of molecular identifiers for immune sequencing clone quantification (dated by TCRdb to 2016 to 2019). Study-level background: For a replicate experiment, RNA from around 18,000 or 91,000 naive CD8 T cells was divided into five aliquots, and four of the five aliquots were sequenced. The study was a methods study using CD8 T cells to benchmark molecular-identifier clustering-based TCR repertoire sequencing (MIDCIRS) and TCR RNA copy counting. The investigation overall reported the following: About 3.1 recovered TCR RNA copies per cell were obtained by modeling, versus around 10 by digital PCR, implying a capture efficiency of 30% to 35%. In CMV-specific effector cells, clones with more than 20 RNA copies contained over 99% of molecules, whereas in naive cells such clones contained under 1% of molecules. Without barcode sub-clustering, chimeric consensus sequences inflated TCR diversity; chimeras reached as high as 47%. Spiked-in Jurkat TCR RNA equal to a single cell's worth was reported to be detectable even within 1,200,000 naive CD8 T cells. Identical TCR molecules sharing a barcode could cause highly expanded clone sizes to be underestimated. Naive libraries contained spiked-in Jurkat TCR RNA (more than nine copies' worth), which is not part of the donor repertoire.

Per the germline V gene (reference sequence), DFQATT is the CDR1 and SNEGSKA is the CDR2. The CDR3 has 19 amino acids, counting the end cysteine and phenylalanine. Only the CDR3 DNA stays, 57 bases, in frame from base 1. Trimmed from V: 6 bases; trimmed from J: 0 bases; junction bases lacking a gene match: 20. Concerning this clonotype: This receptor's antigen is unknown. Nothing much larger sits one base from this clone, and base qualities are not available.

Libraries were built with PCR. The sequencer listed for this sample is Illumina HiSeq 4000. Bulk TCR libraries were made following a previously described method, with the TCR primers given in Table S5. The Qiagen AllPrep DNA/RNA kit was used to purify total RNA. Before analysis, reads from multiple sequencing runs of the same library were pooled. For the original study's pipeline: Reads were retained only if their TCR constant sequence matched exactly, and those retained reads were trimmed to 150 nt and grouped according to their 12-nt molecular barcodes. Reads within each barcode group were sub-clustered using a 15% Levenshtein threshold, and quality-weighted consensus sequences were constructed for each RNA molecule. Non-functional sequences were removed, as were lower-count sequences one edit away from another. Based on a fit of two negative binomial distributions, barcode sub-clusters having less than 20% of the maximum read count were discarded. TCRdb redid the processing of the public reads, applying fastp at Q25 and MiXCR, and retained in-frame beta chains. All rows with the same CDR3 protein become a single entry with the most common DNA and genes. The V and J calls here are based on TCRdb, not the publication. This sample is represented by about 640,000 distinct CDR3 sequences; 15% to 20% of them were singletons. The ten largest make up around 0.9% of the sample.

Libraries of naive CD8 T cells were built from approximately 22,000 to 940,000 sorted cells, with 10%, 30% or 50% of the purified RNA used. Naive CD8 T cells, defined as CD8+CD4-CCR7+CD45RA+, were FACS-sorted into RLT Plus buffer on a BD FACSAria II. Detection sensitivity was tested by spiking Jurkat RNA equal to ten TCR copies' worth into samples containing roughly 17,000-1,100,000 naive CD8 T cells. Enrichment of CD8 T cells was done with RosetteSep CD8+ T Cell Enrichment Cocktail plus Ficoll-Paque, and ACK red cell lysis came afterward. The specimen sequenced was naive CD8+ T cells from blood, with Jurkat cell RNA spiked in. The cell subset or site tag for this specimen amounts to: FACS-sorted CD8+CD4-CCR7+CD45RA+ naive T cells. The chain joins TRBV20-1 to TRBJ2-3; TRBD2 fits 8 bases in the junction. This clonotype originated in a human donor in good health. Some libraries in this study had Jurkat cell RNA spiked in. The nucleotide sequence is given as TGCAGTGCCAGTATCCGGGACAAACGCGGGGGGACGAGCACAGATACGCAGTATTTT. This encodes CSASIRDKRGGTSTDTQYF.